A selection of T cell receptor beta chains follows, all from one sample in a study of read filtering for tumor transcriptome and immune sequencing. TCRdb reprocessed the reads via MiXCR and lists one record per CDR3 protein. Of 94,000 or so distinct CDR3 sequences in the sample, around an eighth were seen once. Specimen: a population of CD138-negative cells sorted from bone marrow. The receptors stem from a donor aged 40 or older with multiple myeloma. CDR3s include the opening cysteine and the closing phenylalanine or tryptophan. The D gene is left open where the match is weak. The size field is filled for only some rows; it gives once, few, many or a size class.

j_call d_call v_call clone_size cdr3_aa cdr3_nt
TRBJ2-7 . TRBV20-1 many CSARDPRGYEQYF TGCAGTGCTAGAGACCCCCGGGGTTACGAGCAGTACTTC
TRBJ2-1 . TRBV5-1 many CASSLALGLPWSEQFF TGCGCCAGCAGCTTGGCCCTAGGACTCCCCTGGAGTGAGCAGTTCTTC
TRBJ1-2 . TRBV20-1 many CSARDMGGSYGYTF TGCAGTGCTAGAGATATGGGGGGCTCCTATGGCTACACCTTC
TRBJ1-5 TRBD1 TRBV29-1 many CSAADRDYQPQHF TGCAGCGCCGCCGACAGGGACTATCAGCCCCAGCATTTT
TRBJ2-6 TRBD1 TRBV20-1 many CSAIDRDHPGANVLTF TGCAGTGCTATCGACAGGGATCATCCTGGGGCCAACGTCCTGACTTTC
TRBJ2-5 . TRBV13 many CASSLRYAPVGVVVGRPQETQYF TGTGCCAGCAGCTTAAGATATGCCCCCGTGGGGGTCGTCGTCGGTCGCCCCCAAGAGACCCAGTACTTC
TRBJ2-1 . TRBV7-2 medium-sized CASSLDGTGYNEQFF TGTGCCAGCAGCTTAGATGGAACAGGCTACAATGAGCAGTTCTTC
TRBJ1-5 TRBD1 TRBV6-4 once CASSDLRGHSNQPQHF TGTGCCAGCAGTGACCTTAGGGGGCATAGCAATCAGCCCCAGCATTTT
TRBJ2-2 TRBD1 TRBV7-2 many CASSPTGEAGELFF TGTGCCAGCAGCCCGACAGGGGAAGCCGGGGAGCTGTTTTTT
TRBJ2-2 . TRBV2 many CASSERTGELFF TGTGCCAGCAGTGAACGAACCGGGGAGCTGTTTTTT
TRBJ1-6 . TRBV5-6 many CASSRQDNSPLHF TGTGCCAGCAGCAGACAGGATAATTCACCCCTCCACTTT
TRBJ1-5 . TRBV5-1 many CASSSQPQHF TGCGCCAGCAGCTCCCAGCCCCAGCATTTT
TRBJ1-5 . TRBV28 many CASSRGGRQPQHF TGTGCCAGTAGCAGGGGAGGACGTCAGCCCCAGCATTTT
TRBJ2-7 . TRBV18 . CASSPLKGALYEQYF TGTGCCAGCTCACCACTCAAAGGGGCTCTCTACGAGCAGTACTTC
TRBJ2-1 . TRBV7-2 many CASSLLMGREQFF TGTGCCAGCAGCCTATTAATGGGGAGAGAGCAGTTCTTC
TRBJ2-6 . TRBV28 many CASSFLGVGANVLTF TGTGCCAGCAGTTTTTTGGGGGTTGGGGCCAACGTCCTGACTTTC
TRBJ2-2 . TRBV20-1 many CSAKVYNTGELFF TGCAGTGCTAAGGTCTACAACACCGGGGAGCTGTTTTTT
TRBJ1-1 TRBD1 TRBV7-3 many CASSTDRGTEAFF TGTGCCAGCAGCACGGACAGGGGCACTGAAGCTTTCTTT
TRBJ2-2 . TRBV6-1 . CASFRVGELFF TGTGCCAGCTTCAGGGTCGGGGAGCTGTTTTTT
TRBJ2-7 . TRBV7-2 many CASSPQPAYEQYF TGTGCCAGCAGCCCCCAGCCCGCCTACGAGCAGTACTTC
TRBJ2-1 TRBD2 TRBV20-1 many CSAKLANSYNEQFF TGCAGTGCCAAACTAGCGAACTCCTACAATGAGCAGTTCTTC
TRBJ2-1 . TRBV29-1 many CSVERKVNEQFF TGCAGCGTTGAGAGGAAGGTAAATGAGCAGTTCTTC
TRBJ2-5 . TRBV5-1 many CASSQSGAGQETQYF TGCGCCAGCAGCCAGAGTGGCGCTGGCCAAGAGACCCAGTACTTC
TRBJ2-5 . TRBV11-2 many CASRLAGETQYF TGTGCCAGCAGGCTAGCTGGAGAGACCCAGTACTTC
TRBJ1-4 TRBD1 TRBV30 . CAWSGDRAEKLFF TGTGCCTGGAGTGGGGACAGGGCTGAAAAACTGTTTTTT
TRBJ1-4 TRBD1 TRBV19 many CASMALGTGGEKLFF TGTGCCAGTATGGCTCTCGGGACAGGGGGCGAAAAACTGTTTTTT
TRBJ1-2 TRBD1 TRBV20-1 many CSASPGTGGRGYTF TGCAGTGCTAGTCCTGGGACAGGGGGAAGAGGCTACACCTTC
TRBJ1-5 . TRBV6-6 many CASSIRGGQPQHF TGTGCCAGCAGTATCAGGGGAGGACAGCCCCAGCATTTT
TRBJ2-3 . TRBV5-1 many CASSLATSSTDTQYF TGCGCCAGCAGCTTGGCGACAAGCTCCACAGATACGCAGTATTTT
TRBJ1-2 TRBD1 TRBV24-1 many CATSDSWDSNYGYTF TGTGCCACCAGTGATTCGTGGGACAGTAACTATGGCTACACCTTC
TRBJ2-7 . TRBV9 many CASGPRLASYEQYF TGTGCCAGCGGTCCTCGACTGGCCTCCTACGAGCAGTACTTC
TRBJ1-1 . TRBV5-1 many CASSLGRQETRTEAFF TGCGCCAGCAGCTTGGGTCGACAGGAAACACGAACTGAAGCTTTCTTT
TRBJ2-1 TRBD2 TRBV20-1 many CSAGKGLAAYNEQFF TGCAGTGCTGGCAAAGGACTAGCGGCGTACAATGAGCAGTTCTTC
TRBJ1-1 . TRBV29-1 . CSVPQQNTEAFF TGCAGCGTCCCACAGCAAAACACTGAAGCTTTCTTT
TRBJ2-3 TRBD1 TRBV5-1 many CASSLEGQGGDTQYF TGCGCCAGCAGCTTGGAGGGACAGGGAGGGGATACGCAGTATTTT
TRBJ2-1 . TRBV2 many CASAAEGTGYNEQFF TGTGCCAGCGCTGCTGAGGGTACAGGCTACAATGAGCAGTTCTTC
TRBJ1-2 . TRBV7-2 . CASSLDVGIPDYGYTF TGTGCCAGCAGCTTAGATGTGGGAATACCGGACTATGGCTACACCTTC
TRBJ2-5 . TRBV29-1 many CSVEDPEGRETQYF TGCAGCGTTGAAGATCCGGAAGGGAGGGAGACCCAGTACTTC
TRBJ2-2 TRBD2 TRBV3-1 few CASRLAGGRNTGELFF TGTGCCAGCCGACTAGCGGGAGGTCGGAACACCGGGGAGCTGTTTTTT
TRBJ2-5 TRBD2 TRBV12-3/TRBV12-4 many CASSHSGSPETQYF TGTGCCAGCAGCCATAGCGGGAGCCCAGAGACCCAGTACTTC
TRBJ2-1 . TRBV30 many CACPQGEQFF TGTGCCTGTCCCCAAGGTGAGCAGTTCTTC
TRBJ2-5 TRBD2 TRBV11-2 many CASSSPQAGEGETQYF TGTGCCAGCAGCTCCCCCCAAGCGGGAGAGGGAGAGACCCAGTACTTC
TRBJ2-3 TRBD2 TRBV5-1 many CASSLGGTSFHTDTQYF TGCGCCAGCAGCTTGGGCGGGACTAGCTTCCACACAGATACGCAGTATTTT
TRBJ2-3 TRBD2 TRBV28 many CASSFPGGLAGVGDTDTQYF TGTGCCAGCAGTTTCCCGGGGGGACTAGCGGGAGTAGGGGACACAGATACGCAGTATTTT
TRBJ1-1 . TRBV5-1 many CASSLADMNTEAFF TGCGCCAGCAGCTTGGCAGATATGAACACTGAAGCTTTCTTT
TRBJ2-7 . TRBV6-5 few CASSGNIGSYEQYF TGTGCCAGCAGCGGGAACATAGGCTCCTACGAGCAGTACTTC
TRBJ2-1 . TRBV12-3/TRBV12-4 many CASSLEGFGEQFF TGTGCCAGCAGTTTAGAGGGGTTCGGGGAGCAGTTCTTC
TRBJ2-2 . TRBV10-3 many CAISESISTRELFF TGTGCCATCAGTGAGTCGATATCCACTCGGGAGCTGTTTTTT
TRBJ2-7 . TRBV5-5 many CASSLASLAYEQYF TGTGCCAGCAGCTTGGCTTCCCTGGCCTACGAGCAGTACTTC
TRBJ1-4 . TRBV20-1 many CSASEHATNEKLFF TGCAGTGCTAGCGAGCATGCAACTAATGAAAAACTGTTTTTT
TRBJ2-1 TRBD2 TRBV19 many CASGKGGSGSYNEQFF TGTGCCAGTGGGAAGGGAGGGAGTGGCTCCTACAATGAGCAGTTCTTC
TRBJ2-1 . TRBV2 many CASTGGNEQFF TGTGCCAGCACCGGGGGAAATGAGCAGTTCTTC
TRBJ2-1 TRBD2 TRBV29-1 many CSVDLLAGGRHEQFF TGCAGCGTTGACTTACTAGCGGGAGGCCGTCATGAGCAGTTCTTC